The next 31 T cell receptor beta chains were all read from a single sample in a study of blood T cell repertoires in COVID-19 (dated by TCRdb to the early 2020s). Library construction relied on the immunoSEQ multiplex PCR assay. In its TCRdb copy, this immuneACCESS table keeps in-frame sequences only and misses some clones. Where compared with another copy, unresolved V genes explain less than half of these, and the others have no known cause. This sample lists hundreds of thousands of clones; around 92% were detected once. 1.8% of the sample is taken by the ten largest. Sequencing used peripheral blood. These receptors were taken from a woman aged 25 to 45 with COVID-19, enrolled during active disease.

In DNA, the CDR3 is TGTGCCAGCAGCCGAAGGGGACAAACCATTGACGTGGGGGAGACCCAGTACTTC. Translation gives CASSRRGQTIDVGETQYF. The gene calls are TRBV4-2 and TRBJ2-5; tentative D call: TRBD1 (6 bases). The germline V gene encodes CDR1 LGHNA and CDR2 YNFKEQ. Trimming cost V 4 bases and J 5 bases, with 26 bases left between them. The CDR3 has 18 residues.

The J gene is TRBJ2-2, the V gene TRBV5-4, with 8 bases fitting TRBD1. V lost 5 bases, J lost 7 bases, and 7 bases stayed unmatched. Germline CDR1 reads SGHNT; CDR2 reads YYREEE (reference sequence). This CDR3 is 14 amino acids long. Here the CDR3 DNA reads TGTGCCAGCAGAACGGACAGGGCCGACGGGGAGCTGTTTTTT. It translates to CASRTDRADGELFF.

The rearrangement links TRBV3-1 (or the pseudogene TRBV3-2) to TRBJ2-5; 8 positions agree with TRBD1. The CDR3 runs 13 residues. V was clipped by 4 bases and J by 3 bases; unmatched bases: 1. Germline values: CDR1 LGHDT, CDR2 YNNKEL (reference sequence). For the CDR3, the DNA is TGTGCCAGCAGCCCGACAGGGGAAGAGACCCAGTACTTC. Translation gives CASSPTGEETQYF.

The gene calls are TRBV30 and TRBJ2-1, with 8 bases fitting TRBD2. J gave up 8 bases and V 0 bases, and 9 bases lay outside the gene matches. The CDR3 has 15 residues. CDR1 is GTSNPN and CDR2 is SVGIG in the germline V gene (reference sequence). This chain's CDR3 is CAWSVVAGGVDEQFF. CDR3 nucleotide sequence: TGTGCCTGGAGTGTAGTTGCGGGGGGTGTCGATGAGCAGTTCTTC.

The genes are TRBV18 and TRBJ2-7, with 7 bases that match TRBD2. The V segment lost 3 bases and the J segment 3 bases; nucleotides outside the gene matches: 11. The CDR3 runs 16 residues. The germline CDR1 and CDR2 sequences are KGHSH and LQKENI. CDR3 DNA sequence: TGTGCCAGCTCACCCTCTATTGGGGGGGTTAACTACGAGCAGTACGTC. It yields the protein CASSPSIGGVNYEQYV.

The CDR3 region is CASSSTGLRLNTEAFF. CDR3 DNA sequence: TGTGCCAGCAGTTCCACAGGTCTCAGATTGAACACTGAAGCTTTCTTT. The chain links TRBV27 to TRBJ1-1, with TRBD1 as a possible D gene (5 bases). V lost 4 bases to trimming and J lost 0 bases, with 15 bases between them. Germline V lookup: CDR1 MNHEY, CDR2 SMNVEV (reference sequence). This CDR3 has 16 amino acids.

The chain uses TRBV4-1 and TRBJ2-2; no reliable D call. V was pared by 2 bases and J by 3 bases, with 7 bases between. The germline CDR1 and CDR2 sequences are MGHRA and YSYEKL. The CDR3 consists of 14 residues. CDR3 loop: CASSQHTDTGELFF. CDR3 DNA sequence: TGCGCCAGCAGCCAACACACCGACACCGGGGAGCTGTTTTTT.

The chain joins TRBV5-1 to TRBJ1-1, with D possibly being TRBD1 (5 bases). CDR3 length equals 12 residues. CDR1 SGHRS and CDR2 YFSETQ come from the germline V gene. V dropped 3 bases and J dropped 6 bases, with 9 bases sitting between them. CDR3 sequence: CASSWGEAEAFF. CDR3 bases: TGCGCCAGCAGCTGGGGGGAGGCTGAAGCTTTCTTT.

The chain recombines TRBV12-3 or TRBV12-4 with TRBJ2-7; D call uncertain. The ends were cut back, 4 bases at V and 0 bases at J, with 7 bases in the middle. The CDR3 has 13 residues. The CDR3 DNA is TGTGCCAGCAGTTCGACTCTCTCCTACGAGCAGTACTTC. Amino acid sequence: CASSSTLSYEQYF.

The J gene is TRBJ2-7, the V gene TRBV14; the D gene is possibly TRBD1 (5 bases). V lost 2 bases and J 4 bases, leaving 6 bases between the germline ends. Germline CDR1 and CDR2: SGHDN and FVKESK. The CDR3 extends over 12 amino acids. CDR3 protein: CASSQTGYEQYV. DNA for the CDR3: TGTGCCAGCAGCCAAACAGGATACGAGCAGTACGTC.

The rearrangement links TRBV6-5 to TRBJ1-2; 7 positions agree with TRBD1. V lost 1 base and J lost 6; bases outside the gene matches: 8. Germline values: CDR1 MNHEY, CDR2 SVGAGI. The CDR3 is 15 amino acids. In nucleotides, the CDR3 is TGTGCCAGCAGTTACTTAGTAGGGGGCGACCATGGCTACACCTTC. It translates to CASSYLVGGDHGYTF.

V and J are TRBV11-3 and TRBJ1-2; D might be TRBD1 (5 bases). Germline V gives CDR1 SGHNT, CDR2 YENEEA. The germline V and J ends were trimmed by 10 bases and 6 bases, with 15 bases remaining between them. This CDR3 has 12 amino acids. CDR3 sequence: CATTSGSDGYTF. DNA for the CDR3: TGTGCCACGACCTCAGGGTCCGATGGCTACACCTTC.

The V gene is TRBV2, the J gene TRBJ1-1; weak D call: TRBD1 (5 bases). Trimming took 7 bases from V and 4 from J, leaving 13 bases between them. This CDR3 contains 13 residues. The germline CDR1 and CDR2 sequences are SNHLY and FYNNEI. The CDR3 region has the DNA TGTGCCAGCATGGGGCCAGGGCGCACTGAAGCTTTCTTT. This gives the protein CASMGPGRTEAFF. The entire variable domain, with the rest obtained from reference TRBV2 and TRBJ1-1, is as follows: EPEVTQTPSHQVTQMGQEVILRCVPISNHLYFYWYRQILGQKVEFLVSFYNNEISEKSEIFDDQFSVERPDGSNFTLKIRSTKLEDSAMYFCASMGPGRTEAFFGQGTRLTVV.

V and J are TRBV4-2 and TRBJ2-4, with D unclear. The length of the CDR3 is 14 residues. Germline loops: CDR1 LGHNA, CDR2 YNFKEQ. The V end lost 5 bases, the J end lost 5 bases, and 13 bases lay between the germline ends. The DNA for the CDR3 is TGTGCCAGCAGCTTTAGCTACGCGGAAAACATTCAGTACTTC. Protein product: CASSFSYAENIQYF.

The chain couples TRBV2 to TRBJ1-6; 7 positions agree with TRBD1. This CDR3 is built from 13 residues. CDR1 is SNHLY and CDR2 is FYNNEI in the germline V gene. With V trimmed by 7 bases and J by 7 bases, 4 bases remained unmatched. CDR3: CASIGTVNSPLHF. The CDR3 DNA sequence: TGTGCCAGCATCGGGACAGTGAATTCACCCCTCCACTTT.

The rearrangement uses TRBV2 and TRBJ1-4; D is unclear. CDR1 and CDR2 from the germline V gene are SNHLY and FYNNEI. The CDR3 is made up of 13 amino acids. Trimming left V 7 bases short and J 6 bases short, with 12 bases between. The DNA for the CDR3 is TGTGCCAGCAATTTCCCGGGGTATGAAAAACTGTTTTTT. Encoded protein: CASNFPGYEKLFF. The complete variable domain, with remaining parts taken from reference TRBV2 and TRBJ1-4, reads EPEVTQTPSHQVTQMGQEVILRCVPISNHLYFYWYRQILGQKVEFLVSFYNNEISEKSEIFDDQFSVERPDGSNFTLKIRSTKLEDSAMYFCASNFPGYEKLFFGSGTQLSVL.

The sample holds a few counts of this clone. The chain has TRBV3-1 (or the pseudogene TRBV3-2) and TRBJ2-3; 12 bases are shared with TRBD2. The junction had 9 bases not matched to a gene; V was cut back by 8 bases and J by 0 bases. There are 17 residues in the CDR3. Germline CDR1 is LGHDT and CDR2 is YNNKEL (reference sequence). The CDR3 reads CASGPSGGGSSTDTQYF. Written as DNA, the CDR3 is TGTGCCAGCGGGCCTAGCGGGGGGGGTTCTAGCACAGATACGCAGTATTTT.

The genes are TRBV7-8 and TRBJ1-2, with 11 bases matching TRBD1. Losses at the gene ends were 5 bases for V and 7 bases for J; bases not matched to a gene: 12. Germline assignment: CDR1 SGHVS and CDR2 FQNEAQ. This CDR3 contains 16 residues. The DNA for the CDR3 is TGTGCCAGCAGCCTCCGGGAGGGGACAGGGGGAATTGGCTACACCTTC. This codes for CASSLREGTGGIGYTF. The complete variable domain, with remaining parts taken from reference TRBV7-8 and TRBJ1-2, reads GAGVSQSPRYKVAKRGQDVALRCDPISGHVSLFWYQQALGQGPEFLTYFQNEAQLDKSGLPSDRFFAERPEGSVSTLKIQRTQQEDSAVYLCASSLREGTGGIGYTFGSGTRLTVV.

This clone was seen only once. The chain uses TRBV4-1 and TRBJ1-2, with 10 bases aligning to TRBD1. The CDR3 totals 16 residues. CDR1 and CDR2 from the germline V gene are MGHRA and YSYEKL. Trimming took 1 base from V and 7 from J; bases not matched to a gene: 9. As DNA, the CDR3 is TGCGCCAGCAGCCAAGTCATAGACAGGGGGCGCGGTGGCTACACCTTC. Translation: CASSQVIDRGRGGYTF.

Here the CDR3 DNA reads TGTGCCAGCAGGCCGGGACAGGGTTATGGCTACACCTTC. Residues: CASRPGQGYGYTF. The J gene is TRBJ1-2, the V gene TRBV28; TRBD1 aligns across 9 bases. V was pared by 6 bases and J by 5 bases, with 4 bases of the junction left unmatched. The germline V gene has CDR1 MDHEN and CDR2 SYDVKM. CDR3 length equals 13 residues.

The chain is built from TRBV5-6 and TRBJ1-1, with a weak D call TRBD1 (5 bases). The CDR3 totals 12 residues. Trimming removed 6 bases at V and 3 bases at J, with 9 bases between. Germline CDR1 SGHDT, CDR2 YYEEEE. The CDR3 spells CASTRGDTEAFF. Here the CDR3 DNA reads TGTGCCAGCACTCGGGGGGACACTGAAGCTTTCTTT.

This clone was found a few times. The chain is built from TRBV12-3 or TRBV12-4 and TRBJ1-1; 8 nucleotides agree with TRBD1. Trimming cost V 3 bases and J 7 bases; bases outside gene matches: 4. The CDR3 spans 13 residues. The CDR3 sequence is CASSLQGAVEAFF. For the CDR3, the DNA is TGTGCCAGCAGTTTGCAGGGGGCCGTTGAAGCTTTCTTT.

The gene calls are TRBV5-5 and TRBJ1-2; 9 nucleotides agree with TRBD1. The germline V gene encodes CDR1 SGHKS and CDR2 YYEKEE (reference sequence). CDR3 length equals 14 residues. V shed 5 bases and J 8 bases; nucleotides not matched to a gene: 10. The CDR3 DNA reads as TGTGCCAGCAGTTCTACAGGGGGCGAAGGGGGCTACACCTTC. Translation gives CASSSTGGEGGYTF.

The chain links TRBV18 to TRBJ1-1, with D possibly TRBD1 on 5 matching bases. The CDR3 covers 13 residues. The V end lost 1 base, the J end lost 4 bases, and 7 bases lay between the germline ends. CDR1 and CDR2 from the germline V gene are KGHSH and LQKENI. The CDR3 DNA reads as TGTGCCAGCTCACCACAGGGGTCCACTGAAGCTTTCTTT. This translates into CASSPQGSTEAFF. Filled out from reference TRBV18 and TRBJ1-1, the complete variable domain reads NAGVMQNPRHLVRRRGQEARLRCSPMKGHSHVYWYRQLPEEGLKFMVYLQKENIIDESGMPKERFSAEFPKEGPSILRIQQVVRGDSAAYFCASSPQGSTEAFFGQGTRLTVV.

This chain links TRBV12-3 or TRBV12-4 with TRBJ1-3, with D hard to call. This CDR3 contains 12 residues. The V end was cut by 3 bases, the J end by 2 bases, with 2 bases between. The CDR3 reads CASSFAGNTIYF. For the CDR3, the DNA is TGTGCCAGCAGTTTCGCTGGAAACACCATATATTTT.

The J gene is TRBJ1-2, the V gene TRBV6-5; no firm D call. CDR3 length equals 15 residues. Between the trimmed V and J ends, which lost 6 bases and 8 bases, there was a span of 22 bases. Germline assignment: CDR1 MNHEY and CDR2 SVGAGI. CDR3 amino acids: CASSTAETWAGGYTF. The CDR3 coding sequence is TGTGCCAGCAGCACCGCAGAAACGTGGGCGGGGGGCTACACCTTC.

Of note for this clone: The sample contains more than one DNA sequence encoding this CDR3. The V gene is TRBV9, the J gene TRBJ1-1, with a possible D match to TRBD1 (5 bases). Germline V lookup: CDR1 SGDLS, CDR2 YYNGEE. The ends were cut back, 2 bases at V and 3 bases at J, with 17 bases in the middle. There are 16 residues in the CDR3. The DNA of the CDR3 is TGTGCCAGCAGCGTGGGCGGCCGCGGGGGGTACACTGAAGCTTTCTTT. It encodes CASSVGGRGGYTEAFF.

V and J are TRBV7-6 and TRBJ1-4; possible D gene TRBD1, 5 bases. CDR3 length equals 17 residues. The V gene's germline CDR1 is SGHVS and CDR2 FNYEAQ. Trimming cost V 1 base and J 0 bases, with 12 bases left between them. CDR3 residues: CASSLDGTHATNEKLFF. The CDR3 DNA follows: TGTGCCAGCAGCTTAGATGGGACTCACGCAACTAATGAAAAACTGTTTTTT.

The chain recombines TRBV7-2 with TRBJ1-5; 10 nucleotides line up with TRBD1. There are 16 residues in the CDR3. Germline loops: CDR1 SGHTA, CDR2 FQGNSA. Trimming cost V 3 bases and J 5 bases; bases outside gene matches: 7. The CDR3 DNA reads as TGTGCCAGCAGCTTTCAGGGCGACAGGGGGCATCAGCCCCAGCATTTT. This sequence encodes CASSFQGDRGHQPQHF.

The sample holds a few counts of this clone. The chain uses TRBV6-5 and TRBJ2-3; 7 positions match TRBD2. The CDR3 contains 14 residues. J gave up 1 base and V 2 bases, and 0 bases lay outside the gene matches. Germline CDR1 MNHEY, CDR2 SVGAGI. Here the CDR3 DNA reads TGTGCCAGCAGTTACGGGGGGGGCACAGATACGCAGTATTTT. Its translation: CASSYGGGTDTQYF.

The V call is TRBV7-9, the J call TRBJ2-6, with D possibly TRBD1 on 5 matching bases. The CDR3 has 17 residues. Per the germline V gene, CDR1 is SEHNR and CDR2 is FQNEAQ (reference sequence). The V end was cut by 6 bases, the J end by 1 base, with 16 bases between. The CDR3 DNA reads as TGTGCCAGCAGGCCAGGCAGGGCGTCTTCTGGGGCCAACGTCCTGACTTTC. It specifies CASRPGRASSGANVLTF.